A selection of T cell receptor beta chains follows, all from one sample in a study of CD8+CD57+ T cells in acquired aplastic anemia. Each CDR3 protein is one row after TCRdb ran MiXCR on the reads. The sample has approximately 99,000 distinct CDR3 sequences; roughly 51% are singletons. Sequencing was done on a sample of sorted CD4+, CD8+, or CD8+CD57+ T cells (not recorded which) from PBMCs. These receptors came from a human donor in good health, serving as a control. CDR3s include the opening cysteine and the closing phenylalanine or tryptophan. A D gene is named only where the DNA matches it firmly.

TRBV19	14	TRBD1	CASSDAGGMTEAFF
TRBV2	13	TRBD1	CASSRQGTYGYTF
TRBV29-1	13	NA	CSVGMGGTDTQYF
TRBV5-1	12	TRBD1	CASSYQGDEQYF
TRBV7-8	13	NA	CASSAEGDYGYTF
TRBV30	16	NA	CAWSVLAEGNDYGYTF
TRBV19	14	TRBD2	CAGGDGRRANVLAF
TRBV19	15	TRBD1	CASSIVGTGTHEQYF
TRBV19	15	NA	CASNQDSQSGNTIYF
TRBV5-6	15	NA	CASSFGQPYNSPLHF
TRBV6-5	17	TRBD1	CASSSPTGTGGSNEQFF
TRBV6-1	20	NA	CASSLILFTLRRGAGETQYF
TRBV20-1	16	TRBD2	CSARADQTSGKETQYF
TRBV25-1	17	NA	CASSEDTGTVSYNEQFF
TRBV11-2	16	NA	CASSLEGRYSNQPQHF
TRBV11-2	16	NA	CASSLTLGGRVNEQFF
TRBV10-2	12	TRBD1	CASGDRVYGYTF
TRBV15	14	TRBD1	CATSGRQGGDTQYF
TRBV10-3	15	NA	CAGRAAVGTQPGYTF
TRBV7-2	13	NA	CASSYDSQYGYTF
TRBV6-1	15	TRBD1	CASSTGGGGNYGYTF
TRBV15	14	TRBD1	CATGGQGSSYEQYF
TRBV2	17	TRBD2	CASSEALGLASYNEQFF
TRBV15	13	NA	CATSRGNNSPLHF
TRBV5-1	14	TRBD2	CASVAGGYTDTQYF
TRBV2	15	TRBD2	CASEGFLAGGNEQFF
TRBV2	18	NA	CASSEWQGLGRRGDEQFF
TRBV2	16	TRBD1	CASNARGTGANSPLHF
TRBV29-1	14	NA	CSVESGDGINEQFF
TRBV4-3	17	NA	CASSQDPQTHRGYGYTF
TRBV5-1	16	NA	CASSLVQGGVLWEQYF